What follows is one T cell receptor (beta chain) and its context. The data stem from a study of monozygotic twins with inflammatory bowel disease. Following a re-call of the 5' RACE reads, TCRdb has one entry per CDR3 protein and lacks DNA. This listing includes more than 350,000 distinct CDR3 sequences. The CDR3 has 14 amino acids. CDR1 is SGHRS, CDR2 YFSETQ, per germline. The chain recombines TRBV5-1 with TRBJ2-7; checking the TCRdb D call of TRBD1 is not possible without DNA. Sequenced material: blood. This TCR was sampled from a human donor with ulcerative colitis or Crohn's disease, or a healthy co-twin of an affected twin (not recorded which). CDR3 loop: CASSLGTGSNEQYF. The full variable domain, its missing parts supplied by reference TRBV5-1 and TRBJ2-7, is KAGVTQTPRYLIKTRGQQVTLSCSPISGHRSVSWYQQTPGQGLQFLFEYFSETQRNKGNFPGRFSGRQFSNSRSEMNVSTLELGDSALYLCASSLGTGSNEQYFGPGTRLTVT.